The 9 T cell receptor beta chains given below trace back to one sample, sequenced in a study of CD8 T cells in Susac syndrome. About 0.5 to 1 ug RNA was reverse transcribed with random hexamers. TCRdb called the immunoSEQ multiplex PCR reads again in MiXCR, with one record for every CDR3 protein. The sample has 80,000 or so distinct CDR3 sequences; around 93% are singletons. Sample: CD4+ T cells from PBMCs. The receptors were gathered from a human donor with Susac syndrome.

The chain recombines TRBV6-6 with TRBJ2-1; TRBD1 matches 11 bases. CDR1 is MNHNY, CDR2 SVGAGI, per germline (reference sequence). The junction had 7 bases not matched to a gene; V was cut back by 7 bases and J by 5 bases. The CDR3 consists of 15 residues. For the CDR3, the DNA is TGTGCCAGCATTTCGGACAGGGGGCCACACAATGAGCAGTTCTTC. Translation: CASISDRGPHNEQFF.

This chain links TRBV2 with TRBJ2-3; 7 bases map to TRBD2. Trimming removed 10 bases from V and 0 bases from J; junction bases left unmatched: 7. The CDR3 contains 14 residues. CDR1 is SNHLY and CDR2 is FYNNEI in the germline V gene. CDR3: CATVGGLSTDTQYF. DNA for the CDR3: TGTGCCACCGTTGGGGGACTAAGCACAGATACGCAGTATTTT.

V is TRBV20-1 and J is TRBJ1-1; D may be TRBD1 (5 bases). The CDR3 has 14 residues. V was clipped by 0 bases and J by 2 bases, with 10 bases between them. The germline CDR1 and CDR2 sequences are DFQATT and SNEGSKA (reference sequence). The CDR3 spells CSARDGGRNTEAFF. CDR3 in DNA: TGCAGTGCTAGAGATGGGGGGAGAAACACTGAAGCTTTCTTT.

As for this clonotype: Here the CDR3 omits its conserved ending phenylalanine or tryptophan, so a read error is the likely source. The CDR3 nucleotides read TGCAGTGCTAGAGACAGCGGGAACCCCTACTACAATGAGCAGTTCTCC. It codes for CSARDSGNPYYNEQFS. The genes are TRBV20-1 and TRBJ2-1, with 7 nucleotides matching TRBD2. The CDR3 loop spans 16 amino acids. V lost 0 bases, J lost 3 bases, and 8 bases stayed unmatched. In germline, CDR1 is DFQATT, CDR2 SNEGSKA (reference sequence).

The V and J genes are TRBV24-1 and TRBJ1-5; unclear D gene. This CDR3 has 14 amino acids. Trimming shortened V by 4 bases and J by 0 bases, and 6 bases separated the two germline ends. The V gene's germline CDR1 is KGHDR and CDR2 SFDVKD. The CDR3 sequence: CATSDPNSNQPQHF. CDR3 nucleotides: TGTGCCACCAGTGACCCTAATAGCAATCAGCCCCAGCATTTT.

The chain is built from TRBV27 and TRBJ2-3; D unclear. V lost 2 bases and J 0 bases, leaving 9 bases between the germline ends. This CDR3 contains 15 residues. From germline, CDR1 is MNHEY and CDR2 SMNVEV (reference sequence). DNA of the CDR3: TGTGCCAGCAGTTTAACTTGGGTTAGCACAGATACGCAGTATTTT. It is translated as CASSLTWVSTDTQYF.

The rearrangement joins TRBV4-2 to TRBJ2-1; 9 nucleotides agree with TRBD2. V trimming: 4 bases; J trimming: 4 bases; junction bases outside the gene matches: 11. Germline values: CDR1 LGHNA, CDR2 YNFKEQ. The CDR3 contains 17 residues. The CDR3 region has the DNA TGTGCCAGCAGCCCGGCGGGGGGGGACCCCAGTTACAATGAGCAGTTCTTC. Encoded protein: CASSPAGGDPSYNEQFF.

V usage is TRBV28 and J usage is TRBJ2-4, with D perhaps given as TRBD1 or TRBD2 (7 bases each). V lost 1 base to trimming and J lost 6 bases, with 16 bases between them. Germline lookup yields CDR1 MDHEN and CDR2 SYDVKM. The CDR3 runs to 16 residues. CDR3 in DNA: TGTGCCAGCAGTTTATTCCGTCAGGGGGGGAGAAACATTCAGTACTTC. Its protein is CASSLFRQGGRNIQYF.

In this sample, this clonotype turned up once. The CDR3 DNA sequence: TGTGCCTGGAGTGACCTGGAGGTAGCCAAAAACATTCAGTACTTC. It encodes CAWSDLEVAKNIQYF. The chain is built from TRBV30 and TRBJ2-4; perhaps TRBD2 as D (5 bases). Germline V gene lookup returns CDR1 GTSNPN and CDR2 SVGIG (reference sequence). Trimming stripped 1 base from V and 0 bases from J, with 10 bases between. This CDR3 has 15 residues.